What follows are 29 T cell receptor beta chains derived from one specimen sequenced in a study of CD8 T cells in Susac syndrome. Reverse transcription of 0.5 to 1 ug RNA used random hexamers. TCRdb analysed the immunoSEQ multiplex PCR reads with MiXCR anew, one entry per CDR3 protein. The sample holds 300,000 to 350,000 distinct CDR3 sequences, 92% seen once. Sequences were obtained from CD4+ T cells from PBMCs. Receptors were obtained from a human donor with multiple sclerosis.

The DNA for the CDR3 is TGTGCCAGCAGCCGTTCGAGACTAGCGGGAGGATACGAGCAGTACTTC. This encodes CASSRSRLAGGYEQYF. This chain joins TRBV3-1 and TRBJ2-7, with 13 bases fitting TRBD2. CDR1 LGHDT and CDR2 YNNKEL come from the germline V gene (reference sequence). V trimming: 4 bases; J trimming: 4 bases; junction bases outside the gene matches: 7. There are 16 residues in the CDR3.

The genes are TRBV20-1 and TRBJ2-1, with 9 bases matching TRBD1. The V segment lost 6 bases and the J segment 5 bases; nucleotides outside the gene matches: 5. Germline loops: CDR1 DFQATT, CDR2 SNEGSKA (reference sequence). This CDR3 comprises 13 residues. CDR3 DNA: TGCAGTGCCCACAGGGGGCTAAACAATGAGCAGTTCTTC. Its translation: CSAHRGLNNEQFF.

The chain joins TRBV7-6 to TRBJ2-2; D is tentatively TRBD1 or TRBD2 (5 bases each). CDR3 length: 14 residues. Germline V gene data show CDR1 as SGHVS and CDR2 as FNYEAQ. Trimming removed 7 bases at V and 2 bases at J, with 11 bases between. CDR3 DNA sequence: TGTGCCAGCAACCCCGGGACCAACACCGGGGAGCTGTTTTTT. Protein: CASNPGTNTGELFF.

The chain combines TRBV6-1 with TRBJ2-5, with D tentatively TRBD2 (6 bases). The germline CDR1 and CDR2 sequences are MNHNS and SASEGT. The CDR3 spans 16 residues. The germline V and J ends were trimmed by 5 bases and 1 base, with 17 bases remaining between them. In nucleotides, the CDR3 is TGTGCCAGCAGTACCCAGCTAGCGCTTACCCAAGAGACCCAGTACTTC. Residues: CASSTQLALTQETQYF.

The genes are TRBV7-9 and TRBJ1-2; TRBD1 matches at 7 bases. The CDR3 runs to 12 residues. Germline V lookup: CDR1 SEHNR, CDR2 FQNEAQ (reference sequence). V was clipped by 3 bases and J by 8 bases; unmatched bases: 3. This chain's CDR3 is CASSLTGLGYTF. The CDR3 nucleotides read TGTGCCAGCAGCTTGACAGGGCTGGGCTACACCTTC.

This chain links TRBV2 with TRBJ1-1; D remains unclear. CDR1 and CDR2 (germline): SNHLY, FYNNEI. This CDR3 is 14 amino acids long. Trimming cost V 6 bases and J 0 bases, with 11 bases left between them. The CDR3 DNA is TGTGCCAGCAGCACAGATAATGTGAACACTGAAGCTTTCTTT. Translation: CASSTDNVNTEAFF.

The chain links TRBV2 to TRBJ2-5; 8 positions agree with TRBD2. CDR3 length: 17 amino acids. CDR1 and CDR2 from the germline V gene are SNHLY and FYNNEI. J was trimmed by 3 bases and V by 0 bases; bases with no gene match: 9. The CDR3, as DNA: TGTGCCAGCAGTGAAGCGCTTCTAGGGACTAGTAAAGAGACCCAGTACTTC. Amino acids: CASSEALLGTSKETQYF.

The CDR3 DNA is TGTGCCAGCAGTTTTCTCAGGGGTCAAGCACTCTATGGCTACACCTTC. This encodes CASSFLRGQALYGYTF. The chain couples TRBV12-3 or TRBV12-4 to TRBJ1-2; a weak D match, TRBD1 (6 bases). The CDR3 consists of 16 residues. The ends were cut back, 3 bases at V and 4 bases at J, with 18 bases in the middle.

J is TRBJ1-2 and V is TRBV7-9; no definite D call. The CDR3 consists of 13 residues. Per germline, CDR1 SEHNR and CDR2 FQNEAQ (reference sequence). Trimming cost V 4 bases and J 8 bases, with 14 bases left between them. Here the CDR3 DNA reads TGTGCCAGCAGCTCCCGTTGGAGGGAAGGCTACACCTTC. This encodes CASSSRWREGYTF.

The genes are TRBV4-3 and TRBJ2-4; no firm D call. The CDR3 sequence is 13 residues long. Trimming took 0 bases from V and 15 from J, leaving 15 bases between them. Germline CDR1 reads LGHNA; CDR2 reads YSLEER. This CDR3 reads CASSQDVARVPYF. The CDR3 DNA follows: TGCGCCAGCAGCCAAGATGTGGCAAGGGTCCCGTACTTC.

The chain is built from TRBV11-3 and TRBJ2-2, with D tentatively TRBD1 (5 bases). Per germline, CDR1 SGHNT and CDR2 YENEEA. Trimming cost V 1 base and J 7 bases, with 13 bases left between them. The CDR3 is made up of 15 amino acids. Here the CDR3 reads CASSLGGRDLGELFF. The CDR3 coding sequence is TGTGCCAGCAGCTTAGGCGGCAGGGATCTCGGGGAGCTGTTTTTT.

The chain links TRBV19 to TRBJ1-1; TRBD1 matches at 9 bases. The germline V gene has CDR1 LNHDA and CDR2 SQIVND (reference sequence). The V gene end was trimmed by 7 bases and the J gene end by 1 base; junction bases not matched to a gene: 13. This CDR3 is built from 17 residues. In nucleotides, the CDR3 is TGTGCCAGTACCCTCACCGGGACAGGGCGCACGAACACTGAAGCTTTCTTT. Protein sequence: CASTLTGTGRTNTEAFF.

This sequence joins TRBV20-1 and TRBJ1-5; the D gene is possibly TRBD1 (5 bases). V lost 1 base to trimming and J lost 1 base, with 14 bases between them. In germline, CDR1 is DFQATT, CDR2 SNEGSKA (reference sequence). CDR3 length: 16 amino acids. The CDR3: CSARGPAPGSNQPQHF. As DNA, the CDR3 is TGCAGTGCTAGAGGACCGGCCCCAGGGAGCAATCAGCCCCAGCATTTT.

As to this clonotype: Sequence at one end of the junction differs from germline and may be a read error. V gene TRBV20-1 combines with J gene TRBJ1-1; no reliable D call. Germline values: CDR1 DFQATT, CDR2 SNEGSKA (reference sequence). This CDR3 has 17 amino acids. CDR3 sequence reads: CSATTRSGTDGNTEAFF. The CDR3 nucleotides read TGCAGCGCTACGACCCGCAGCGGAACGGACGGGAACACTGAAGCTTTCTTT.

The chain carries TRBV9 and TRBJ2-2; 11 nucleotides agree with TRBD2. From germline, CDR1 is SGDLS and CDR2 YYNGEE. The CDR3 covers 18 residues. Trimming removed 0 bases from V and 4 bases from J; junction bases left unmatched: 8. CDR3 sequence (DNA): TGTGCCAGCAGCGTAGATGTAGCGGGAGGGCCGGGCACCGGGGAGCTGTTTTTT. Its translation: CASSVDVAGGPGTGELFF.

In this sample, this clonotype turned up once. This rearrangement joins TRBV25-1 to TRBJ2-5; 7 bases fit TRBD1. CDR1 and CDR2 (germline): MGHDK, SYGVNS. J gave up 3 bases and V 3 bases, and 7 bases lay outside the gene matches. This CDR3 has 15 residues. CDR3 region: CASSDPTGPKETQYF. For the CDR3, the DNA is TGTGCCAGCAGTGATCCGACAGGGCCCAAAGAGACCCAGTACTTC.

The chain recombines TRBV5-1 with TRBJ2-3, with a tentative D call TRBD1 (6 bases). The ends were cut back, 3 bases at V and 2 bases at J, with 16 bases in the middle. Germline lookup yields CDR1 SGHRS and CDR2 YFSETQ. The CDR3 is 16 amino acids. CDR3 nucleotides: TGCGCCAGCAGCTCGGGGCTAGGGGGAAACACAGATACGCAGTATTTT. Translated, it gives CASSSGLGGNTDTQYF.

This rearrangement joins TRBV6-5 to TRBJ2-2; D is possibly TRBD1 (5 bases). This CDR3 spans 15 amino acids. V was pared by 7 bases and J by 7 bases, with 19 bases between. Germline V CDR1 and CDR2: MNHEY, SVGAGI. CDR3 nucleotides: TGTGCCAGCAATACCTCTCCCAGGGTGGGCGGGGAGCTGTTTTTT. Its protein is CASNTSPRVGGELFF.

The rearrangement links TRBV7-8 to TRBJ1-1; TRBD1 might be the D (5 bases). Trimming removed 6 bases at V and 1 base at J, with 15 bases between. Germline assignment: CDR1 SGHVS and CDR2 FQNEAQ. This CDR3 has 15 residues. The CDR3 nucleotides are TGTGCCAGCAGTACCAAGGTCCAGGGGAACACTGAAGCTTTCTTT. This encodes CASSTKVQGNTEAFF.

V is TRBV19 and J is TRBJ1-2; 8 bases are shared with TRBD1. CDR3 length: 14 amino acids. The ends lost 5 bases at V and 1 base at J; junction bases unmatched: 3. CDR1 and CDR2 from the germline V gene are LNHDA and SQIVND (reference sequence). CDR3 in DNA: TGTGCCAGTAGTTACGACAGGGGTAACTATGGCTACACCTTC. Protein sequence: CASSYDRGNYGYTF.

The rearrangement joins TRBV7-3 to TRBJ2-2; D is undetermined. V was trimmed by 3 bases and J by 1 base, leaving 3 bases between them. Germline CDR1 is SGHTA and CDR2 is FQGTGA. CDR3 length: 13 residues. The DNA for the CDR3 is TGTGCCAGCAGCTTCAAGAACACCGGGGAGCTGTTTTTT. It specifies CASSFKNTGELFF.

The J gene is TRBJ2-5, the V gene TRBV12-3 or TRBV12-4; D is uncertain. V was trimmed by 2 bases and J by 3 bases, leaving 10 bases between them. The CDR3 has 14 amino acids. This CDR3 is CASSLNLAEETQYF. The CDR3 nucleotides read TGTGCCAGCAGTTTAAACTTGGCGGAAGAGACCCAGTACTTC.

The J gene is TRBJ2-5, the V gene TRBV30; no clear D. CDR1 is GTSNPN, CDR2 SVGIG, per germline (reference sequence). This CDR3 is built from 14 residues. V lost 0 bases to trimming and J lost 4 bases, with 12 bases between them. CDR3: CAWSVRRGGETQYF. The CDR3 nucleotides are TGTGCCTGGAGTGTACGGAGAGGTGGAGAGACCCAGTACTTC.

This chain joins TRBV7-6 and TRBJ2-7; 10 bases match TRBD1. Germline V gene data show CDR1 as SGHVS and CDR2 as FNYEAQ. J gave up 1 base and V 5 bases, and 8 bases lay outside the gene matches. The CDR3 runs 16 residues. Here the CDR3 DNA reads TGTGCCAGCAGCACCCGACAGGGGGCAAGGTCCTACGAGCAGTACTTC. Residues: CASSTRQGARSYEQYF.

V and J are TRBV20-1 and TRBJ2-1, with 9 bases aligning to TRBD2. Germline assignment: CDR1 DFQATT and CDR2 SNEGSKA (reference sequence). The V and J ends lost 6 bases and 3 bases, in that order; junction bases with no gene match: 9. The CDR3 runs 15 residues. CDR3 protein: CSATPGLALYNEQFF. The CDR3 DNA reads as TGCAGTGCCACCCCGGGACTAGCTCTCTACAATGAGCAGTTCTTC.

The rearrangement joins TRBV6-6 to TRBJ2-7; TRBD1 might be the D (5 bases). Germline CDR1 is MNHNY and CDR2 is SVGAGI (reference sequence). Trimming took 5 bases from V and 0 from J, leaving 14 bases between them. CDR3 length: 15 amino acids. This chain's CDR3 is CASSHDRSSSYEQYF. DNA for the CDR3: TGTGCCAGCAGTCATGACAGAAGCAGCTCCTACGAGCAGTACTTC.

The chain uses TRBV20-1 and TRBJ2-7, with 7 bases that match TRBD1. Unmatched junction bases numbered 6, after V lost 4 bases and J lost 6 bases. Germline V gives CDR1 DFQATT, CDR2 SNEGSKA (reference sequence). CDR3 length equals 12 residues. The CDR3 region has the DNA TGCAGTGCTAACAGGGGCGGCTCCGAGCAGTACTTC. Its translation: CSANRGGSEQYF.

The chain links TRBV5-1 to TRBJ2-1, with D possibly being TRBD2 (5 bases). Trimming took 0 bases from V and 8 from J, leaving 18 bases between them. Looked up from germline, CDR1 is SGHRS and CDR2 is YFSETQ. This CDR3 is built from 16 residues. The CDR3 DNA sequence: TGCGCCAGCAGCTTGGGTTTGTCGAAGCGGCTCGATGAGCAGTTCTTC. It specifies CASSLGLSKRLDEQFF.

The chain couples TRBV9 to TRBJ2-3; D is possibly TRBD1 (5 bases). The germline V gene has CDR1 SGDLS and CDR2 YYNGEE. V lost 0 bases, J lost 2 bases, and 7 bases lay in between. There are 14 residues in the CDR3. The CDR3 coding sequence is TGTGCCAGCAGCGTAGTCGGACACACAGATACGCAGTATTTT. Translating gives CASSVVGHTDTQYF.